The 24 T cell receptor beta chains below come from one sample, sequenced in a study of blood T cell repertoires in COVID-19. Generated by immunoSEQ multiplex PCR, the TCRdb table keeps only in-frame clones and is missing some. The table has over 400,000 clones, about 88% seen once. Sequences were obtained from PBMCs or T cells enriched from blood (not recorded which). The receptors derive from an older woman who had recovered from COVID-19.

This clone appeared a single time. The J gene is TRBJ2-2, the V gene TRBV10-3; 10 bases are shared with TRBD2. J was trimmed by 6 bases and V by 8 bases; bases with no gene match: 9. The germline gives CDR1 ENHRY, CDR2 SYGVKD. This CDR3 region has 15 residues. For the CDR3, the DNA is TGTGCCATCTCTCCGGGACTAGCGACGGCCGGGGAGCTGTTTTTT. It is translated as CAISPGLATAGELFF.

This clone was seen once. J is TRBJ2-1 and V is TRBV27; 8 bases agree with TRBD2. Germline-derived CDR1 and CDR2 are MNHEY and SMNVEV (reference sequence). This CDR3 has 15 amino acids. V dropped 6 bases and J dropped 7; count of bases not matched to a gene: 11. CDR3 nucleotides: TGTGCCAGCAGCCCCGTCCCCCCGGGAGGGAATGAGCAGTTCTTC. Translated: CASSPVPPGGNEQFF.

CDR3 region: CASSSSGLAQYF. CDR3 DNA sequence: TGTGCCAGCAGTTCCTCGGGGTTGGCGCAGTATTTT. The chain uses TRBV27 and TRBJ2-3; maybe TRBD2 (5 bases). The CDR3 loop spans 12 amino acids. The V gene's germline CDR1 is MNHEY and CDR2 SMNVEV (reference sequence). The V and J ends lost 4 bases and 10 bases respectively, with 12 bases between them.

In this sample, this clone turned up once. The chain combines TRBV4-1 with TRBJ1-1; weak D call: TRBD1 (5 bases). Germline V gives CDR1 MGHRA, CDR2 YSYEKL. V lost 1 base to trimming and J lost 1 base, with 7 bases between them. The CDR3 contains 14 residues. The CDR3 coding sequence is TGCGCCAGCAGCCAAGTGGGGGGGAACACTGAAGCTTTCTTT. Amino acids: CASSQVGGNTEAFF.

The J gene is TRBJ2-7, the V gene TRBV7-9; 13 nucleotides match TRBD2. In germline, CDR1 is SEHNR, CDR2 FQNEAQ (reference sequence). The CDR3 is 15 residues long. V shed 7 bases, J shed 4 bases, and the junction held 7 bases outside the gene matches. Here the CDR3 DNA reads TGTGCCAGCACCCGACTAGCGGGGGGTGTTTACGAGCAGTACTTC. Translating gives CASTRLAGGVYEQYF. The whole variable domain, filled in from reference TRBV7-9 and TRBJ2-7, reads DTGVSQNPRHKITKRGQNVTFRCDPISEHNRLYWYRQTLGQGPEFLTYFQNEAQLEKSRLLSDRFSAERPKGSFSTLEIQRTEQGDSAMYLCASTRLAGGVYEQYFGPGTRLTVT.

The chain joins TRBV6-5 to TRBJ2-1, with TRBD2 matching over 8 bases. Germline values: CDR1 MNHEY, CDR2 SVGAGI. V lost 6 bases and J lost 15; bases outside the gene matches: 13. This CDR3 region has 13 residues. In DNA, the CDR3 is TGTGCCAGCAGGGTGTTTACGGGGGGGGCCCCGTTCTTC. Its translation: CASRVFTGGAPFF.

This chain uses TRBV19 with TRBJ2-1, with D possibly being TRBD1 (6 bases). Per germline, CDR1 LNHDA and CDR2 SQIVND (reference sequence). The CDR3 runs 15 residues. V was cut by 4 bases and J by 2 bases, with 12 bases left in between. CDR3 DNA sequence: TGTGCCAGTAGTACACAGGGATGGACCTACAATGAGCAGTTCTTC. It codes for CASSTQGWTYNEQFF.

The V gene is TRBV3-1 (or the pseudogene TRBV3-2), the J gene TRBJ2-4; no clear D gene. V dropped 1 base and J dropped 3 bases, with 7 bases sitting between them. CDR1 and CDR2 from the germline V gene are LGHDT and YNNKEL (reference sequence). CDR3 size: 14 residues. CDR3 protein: CASSQGVDKNIQYF. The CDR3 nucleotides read TGTGCCAGCAGCCAAGGTGTAGACAAAAACATTCAGTACTTC.

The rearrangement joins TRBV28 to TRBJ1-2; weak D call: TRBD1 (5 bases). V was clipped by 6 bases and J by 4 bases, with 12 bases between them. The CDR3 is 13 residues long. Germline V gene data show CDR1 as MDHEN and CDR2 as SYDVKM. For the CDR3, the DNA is TGTGCCAGCAGGGGGCCGGGCCCCTATGGCTACACCTTC. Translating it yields CASRGPGPYGYTF.

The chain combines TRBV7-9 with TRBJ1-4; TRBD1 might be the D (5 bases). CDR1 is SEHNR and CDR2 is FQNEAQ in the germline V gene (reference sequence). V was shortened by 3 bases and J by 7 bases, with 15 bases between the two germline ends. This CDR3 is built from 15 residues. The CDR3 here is CASSFLSGGIEKLFF. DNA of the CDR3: TGTGCCAGCAGCTTTTTGAGCGGGGGGATTGAAAAACTGTTTTTT. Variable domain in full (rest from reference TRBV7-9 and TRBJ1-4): DTGVSQNPRHKITKRGQNVTFRCDPISEHNRLYWYRQTLGQGPEFLTYFQNEAQLEKSRLLSDRFSAERPKGSFSTLEIQRTEQGDSAMYLCASSFLSGGIEKLFFGSGTQLSVL.

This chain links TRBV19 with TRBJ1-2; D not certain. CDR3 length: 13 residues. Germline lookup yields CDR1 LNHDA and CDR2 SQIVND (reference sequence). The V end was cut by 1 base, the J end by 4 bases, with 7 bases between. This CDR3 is CASSIGSTYGYTF. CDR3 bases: TGTGCCAGTAGTATAGGTAGCACCTATGGCTACACCTTC.

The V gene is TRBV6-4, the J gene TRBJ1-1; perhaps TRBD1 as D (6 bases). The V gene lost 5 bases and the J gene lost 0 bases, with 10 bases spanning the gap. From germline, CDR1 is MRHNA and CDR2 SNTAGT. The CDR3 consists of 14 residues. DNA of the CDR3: TGTGCCAGCAGTTGGACAGCGATGAACACTGAAGCTTTCTTT. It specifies CASSWTAMNTEAFF.

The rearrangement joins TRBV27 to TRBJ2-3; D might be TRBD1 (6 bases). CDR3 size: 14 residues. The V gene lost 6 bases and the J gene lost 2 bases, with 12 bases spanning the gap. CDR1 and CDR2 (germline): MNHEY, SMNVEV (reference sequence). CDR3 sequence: CASSQGRPTDTQYF. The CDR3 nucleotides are TGTGCCAGCAGCCAGGGGCGCCCCACAGATACGCAGTATTTT.

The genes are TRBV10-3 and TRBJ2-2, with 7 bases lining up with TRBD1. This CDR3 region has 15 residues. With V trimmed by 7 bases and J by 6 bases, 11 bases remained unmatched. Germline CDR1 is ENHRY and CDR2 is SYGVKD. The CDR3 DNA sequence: TGTGCCATCACCCCAAGGACAGGTGGTCCCGGGGAGCTGTTTTTT. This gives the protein CAITPRTGGPGELFF.

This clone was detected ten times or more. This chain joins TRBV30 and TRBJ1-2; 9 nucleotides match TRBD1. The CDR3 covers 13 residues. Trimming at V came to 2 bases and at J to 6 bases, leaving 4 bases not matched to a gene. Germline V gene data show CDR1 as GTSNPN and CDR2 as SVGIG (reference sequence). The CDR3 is CAWSPWTGDGYTF. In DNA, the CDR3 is TGTGCCTGGAGTCCTTGGACAGGGGATGGCTACACCTTC.

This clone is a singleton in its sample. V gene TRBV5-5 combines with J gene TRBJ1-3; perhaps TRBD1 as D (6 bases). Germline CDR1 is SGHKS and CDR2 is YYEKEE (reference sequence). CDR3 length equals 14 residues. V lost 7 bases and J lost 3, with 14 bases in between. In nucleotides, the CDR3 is TGTGCCAGCGGTCCGGGGACATATGGAAACACCATATATTTT. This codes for CASGPGTYGNTIYF.

Here the CDR3 DNA reads TGCGCCAGCAGCCAAGATGAGGCTAGCGCAAAGGATACGCAGTATTTT. It yields the protein CASSQDEASAKDTQYF. The J gene is TRBJ2-3, the V gene TRBV4-1; a weak D match, TRBD2 (6 bases). This CDR3 region has 16 residues. With 0 bases removed from V and 6 bases from J, the gap between germline ends came to 16 bases. CDR1 is MGHRA, CDR2 YSYEKL, per germline.

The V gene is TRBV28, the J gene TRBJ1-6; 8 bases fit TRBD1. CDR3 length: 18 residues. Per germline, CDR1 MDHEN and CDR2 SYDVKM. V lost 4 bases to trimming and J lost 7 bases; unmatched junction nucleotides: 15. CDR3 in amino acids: CASSSGTGGGFVNSPLHF. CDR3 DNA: TGTGCCAGCAGTTCCGGGACAGGAGGGGGGTTCGTAAATTCACCCCTCCACTTT.

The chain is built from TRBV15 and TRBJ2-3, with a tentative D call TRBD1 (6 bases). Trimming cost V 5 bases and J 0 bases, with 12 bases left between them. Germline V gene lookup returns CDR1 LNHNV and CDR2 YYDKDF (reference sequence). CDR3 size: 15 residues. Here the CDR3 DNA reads TGTGCCACCAGCCGGTGGGGGCAGAGCACAGATACGCAGTATTTT. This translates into CATSRWGQSTDTQYF.

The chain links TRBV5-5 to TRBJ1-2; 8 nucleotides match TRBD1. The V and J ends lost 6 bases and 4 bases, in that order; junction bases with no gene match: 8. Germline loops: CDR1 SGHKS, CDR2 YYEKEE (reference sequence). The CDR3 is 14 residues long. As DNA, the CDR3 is TGTGCCAGCACCAAACAGGGGGTGAGCTATGGCTACACCTTC. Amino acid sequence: CASTKQGVSYGYTF. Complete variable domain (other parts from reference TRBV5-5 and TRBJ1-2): DAGVTQSPTHLIKTRGQQVTLRCSPISGHKSVSWYQQVLGQGPQFIFQYYEKEERGRGNFPDRFSARQFPNYSSELNVNALLLGDSALYLCASTKQGVSYGYTFGSGTRLTVV.

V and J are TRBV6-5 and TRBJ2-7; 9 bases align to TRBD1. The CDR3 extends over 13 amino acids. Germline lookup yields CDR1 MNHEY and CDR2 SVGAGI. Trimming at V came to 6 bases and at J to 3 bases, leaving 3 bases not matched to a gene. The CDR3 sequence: CASRGQGIYEQYF. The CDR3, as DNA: TGTGCCAGCAGAGGACAGGGGATCTACGAGCAGTACTTC.

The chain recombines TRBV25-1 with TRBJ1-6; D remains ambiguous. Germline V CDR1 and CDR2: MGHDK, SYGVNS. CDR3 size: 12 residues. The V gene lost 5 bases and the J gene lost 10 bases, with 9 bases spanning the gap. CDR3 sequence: CASSPSGSPLHF. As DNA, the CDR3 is TGTGCCAGCAGTCCAAGCGGATCACCCCTCCACTTT.

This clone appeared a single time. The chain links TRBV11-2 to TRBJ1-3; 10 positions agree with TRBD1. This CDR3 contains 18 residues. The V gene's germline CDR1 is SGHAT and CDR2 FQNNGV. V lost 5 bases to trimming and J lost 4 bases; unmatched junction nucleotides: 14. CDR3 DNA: TGTGCCAGCAGCCCTCCGGGACAGGGGAGACTCTCCGGAAACACCATATATTTT. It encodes CASSPPGQGRLSGNTIYF.

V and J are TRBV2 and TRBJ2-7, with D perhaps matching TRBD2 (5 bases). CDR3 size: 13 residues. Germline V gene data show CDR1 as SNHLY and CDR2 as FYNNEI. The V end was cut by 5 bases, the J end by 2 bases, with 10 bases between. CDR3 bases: TGTGCCAGCAGTTTTTCGGGGACCTACGAGCAGTACTTC. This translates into CASSFSGTYEQYF.